This T cell receptor beta chain was captured in a study of CD8 T cells in Susac syndrome. Random hexamers were used to reverse transcribe roughly 0.5 to 1 ug of RNA. Using its own MiXCR run on the immunoSEQ multiplex PCR reads, TCRdb lists one record per CDR3 protein. The sample includes 400,000 to 550,000 distinct CDR3 sequences, approximately 85% seen only once; the top ten take roughly 0.11%. CDR3 length: 16 residues. CDR1 is ENHRY and CDR2 is SYGVKD in the germline V gene. J was trimmed by 2 bases and V by 3 bases; bases with no gene match: 7. The rearrangement joins TRBV10-3 to TRBJ1-3; TRBD1 matches 7 bases. Sequenced: CD8+ T cells from PBMCs. This sequence originates from a human donor with multiple sclerosis. The CDR3 sequence: CAISEGQETPGNTIYF. CDR3 DNA: TGTGCCATCAGTGAAGGACAGGAAACACCTGGAAACACCATATATTTT.